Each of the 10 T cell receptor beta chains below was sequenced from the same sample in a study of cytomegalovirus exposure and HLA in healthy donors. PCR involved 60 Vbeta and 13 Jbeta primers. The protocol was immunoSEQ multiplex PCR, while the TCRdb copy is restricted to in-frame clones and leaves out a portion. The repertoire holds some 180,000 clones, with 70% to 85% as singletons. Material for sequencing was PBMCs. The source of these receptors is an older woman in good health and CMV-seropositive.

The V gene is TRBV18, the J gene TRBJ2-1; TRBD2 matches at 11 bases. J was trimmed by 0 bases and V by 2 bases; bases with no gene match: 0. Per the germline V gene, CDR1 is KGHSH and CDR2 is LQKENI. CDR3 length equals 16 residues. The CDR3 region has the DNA TGTGCCAGCTCACCAACTAGCGGGGGCTCCTACAATGAGCAGTTCTTC. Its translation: CASSPTSGGSYNEQFF. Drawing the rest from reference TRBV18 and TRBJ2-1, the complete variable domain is NAGVMQNPRHLVRRRGQEARLRCSPMKGHSHVYWYRQLPEEGLKFMVYLQKENIIDESGMPKERFSAEFPKEGPSILRIQQVVRGDSAAYFCASSPTSGGSYNEQFFGPGTRLTVL.

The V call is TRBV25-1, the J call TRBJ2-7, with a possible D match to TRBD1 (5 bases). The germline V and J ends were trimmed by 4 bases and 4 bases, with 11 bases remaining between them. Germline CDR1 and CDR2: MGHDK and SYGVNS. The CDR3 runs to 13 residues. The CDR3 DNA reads TGTGCCAGCAGTGCAGAAGACAGATACGAGCAGTACTTC. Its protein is CASSAEDRYEQYF.

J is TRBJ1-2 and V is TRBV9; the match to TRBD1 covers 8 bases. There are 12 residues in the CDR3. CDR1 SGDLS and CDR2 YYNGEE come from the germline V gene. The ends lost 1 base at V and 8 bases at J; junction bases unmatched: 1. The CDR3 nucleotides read TGTGCCAGCAGCGTATCAGGGGGCGGCTACACCTTC. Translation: CASSVSGGGYTF.

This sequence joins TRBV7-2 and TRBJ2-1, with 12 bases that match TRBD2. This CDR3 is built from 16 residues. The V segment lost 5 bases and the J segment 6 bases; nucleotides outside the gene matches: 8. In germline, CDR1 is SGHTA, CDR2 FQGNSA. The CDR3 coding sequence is TGTGCCAGCAGCAGAATCGGGACTAGCGGGCTCAATGAGCAGTTCTTC. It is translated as CASSRIGTSGLNEQFF.

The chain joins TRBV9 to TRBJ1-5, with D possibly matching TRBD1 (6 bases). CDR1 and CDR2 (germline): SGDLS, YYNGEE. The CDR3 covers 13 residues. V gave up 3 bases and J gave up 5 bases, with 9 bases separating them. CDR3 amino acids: CASSASGDQPQHF. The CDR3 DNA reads TGTGCCAGCAGCGCATCAGGGGATCAGCCCCAGCATTTT.

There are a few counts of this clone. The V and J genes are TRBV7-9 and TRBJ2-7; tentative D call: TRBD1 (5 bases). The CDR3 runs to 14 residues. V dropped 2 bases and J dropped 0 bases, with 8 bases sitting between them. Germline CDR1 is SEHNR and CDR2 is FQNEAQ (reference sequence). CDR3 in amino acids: CASSLLGDSYEQYF. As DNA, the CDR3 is TGTGCCAGCAGCTTACTAGGGGACTCCTACGAGCAGTACTTC.

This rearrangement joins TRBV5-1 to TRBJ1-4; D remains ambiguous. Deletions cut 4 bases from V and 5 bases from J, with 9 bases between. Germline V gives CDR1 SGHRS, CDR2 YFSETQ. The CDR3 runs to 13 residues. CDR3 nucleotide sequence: TGCGCCAGCAGCACCGGAGGGAATGAAAAACTGTTTTTT. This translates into CASSTGGNEKLFF.

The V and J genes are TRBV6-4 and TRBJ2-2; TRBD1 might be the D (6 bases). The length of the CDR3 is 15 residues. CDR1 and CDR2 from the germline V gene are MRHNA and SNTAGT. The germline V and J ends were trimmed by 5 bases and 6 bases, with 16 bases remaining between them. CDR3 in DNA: TGTGCCAGCAGTAAAGGACAGCAAGGGTCCGGGGAGCTGTTTTTT. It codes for CASSKGQQGSGELFF.

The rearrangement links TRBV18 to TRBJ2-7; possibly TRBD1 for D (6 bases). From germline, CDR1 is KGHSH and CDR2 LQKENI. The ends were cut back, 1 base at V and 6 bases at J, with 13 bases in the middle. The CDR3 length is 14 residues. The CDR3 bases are TGTGCCAGCTCACCACAACAGGGTAATTCCGAGCAGTACTTC. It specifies CASSPQQGNSEQYF.

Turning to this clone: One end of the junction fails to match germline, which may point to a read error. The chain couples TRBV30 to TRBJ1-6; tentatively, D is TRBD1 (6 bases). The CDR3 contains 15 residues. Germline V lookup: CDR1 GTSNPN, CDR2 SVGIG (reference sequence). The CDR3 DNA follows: TGTGCCTGGAGTCCCTGGGGGGGCTATGATTCACCCCTCCACTTT. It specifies CAWSPWGGYDSPLHF.